This T cell receptor (beta chain) comes out of a study of CD8 T cells in Susac syndrome. CDR3 length: 14 residues. Germline CDR1 is SGDLS and CDR2 is YYNGEE. V was trimmed by 4 bases and J by 2 bases, leaving 12 bases between them. The table lists this clonotype with a few counts. RNA, at about 0.45 to 1 ug, was reverse transcribed with random hexamers. TCRdb fed the immunoSEQ multiplex PCR reads into MiXCR, producing one record per CDR3 protein. Of 250,000 to 300,000 distinct CDR3 sequences in the sample, about 88% were seen once. The TCR originated in a human donor with multiple sclerosis. The specimen was CD8+ T cells from PBMCs. The rearrangement links TRBV9 to TRBJ1-2; D is possibly TRBD1 (6 bases). This chain's CDR3 is CASSQRGENYGYTF. The CDR3 DNA reads TGTGCCAGCAGCCAGAGGGGGGAGAACTATGGCTACACCTTC.